These T cell receptor beta chains were read from a single sample in a study of human T cells and chemical hapten exposure. TCRdb reprocessed the RACE reads with MiXCR, giving one entry per CDR3 protein. The table shows 340,000 or so distinct CDR3 sequences, with about 7% occurring only once. Sequencing was performed on whole blood, taken in connection with sensitization to the hapten diphenylcyclopropenone (DPC). The receptors shown here come from a woman aged 18-29 years with alopecia areata. Some clones in this sample may be carry-over from other donors' samples. CDR3s include the opening cysteine and the closing phenylalanine or tryptophan. The D gene is left open where the match is weak. Only some rows state a clone size, as once, few, many or a class for expanded clones.

d_call	clone_size	v_call	j_call	cdr3_aa	cdr3_nt
.	few	TRBV5-4	TRBJ2-2	CASSLRLSTGELFF	TGTGCCAGCAGCTTGAGACTAAGCACCGGGGAGCTGTTTTTT
.	.	TRBV28	TRBJ1-6	CASRSPSYNSPLHF	TGTGCCAGCAGGAGCCCCTCCTATAATTCACCCCTCCACTTT
TRBD2	.	TRBV5-4	TRBJ2-1	CASSSLAGGNNEQFF	TGTGCCAGCAGCTCTCTAGCGGGGGGCAACAATGAGCAGTTCTTC
.	.	TRBV6-2/TRBV6-3	TRBJ1-1	CASRRSFGTPSEAFF	TGTGCCAGCAGGCGGTCCTTCGGGACGCCCTCTGAAGCTTTCTTT
TRBD2	many	TRBV20-1	TRBJ2-3	CSARRGGTDTQYF	TGCAGTGCTAGGCGGGGGGGCACAGATACGCAGTATTTT
.	few	TRBV7-2	TRBJ2-3	CASSFGFMSTDTQYF	TGTGCCAGCAGCTTTGGGTTTATGAGCACAGATACGCAGTATTTT
.	few	TRBV6-5	TRBJ2-3	CASSYLGSEPVDTQYF	TGTGCCAGCAGTTACTTAGGGTCGGAGCCGGTAGATACGCAGTATTTT
.	many	TRBV7-6	TRBJ2-3	CASSPATGGGDTQYF	TGTGCCAGCAGCCCCGCCACGGGGGGCGGAGATACGCAGTATTTT
.	few	TRBV6-2/TRBV6-3	TRBJ1-5	CASSYGPGHSNQPQHF	TGTGCCAGCAGTTACGGCCCTGGACATAGCAATCAGCCCCAGCATTTT
TRBD2	few	TRBV7-3	TRBJ2-3	CASSARLAATDTQYF	TGTGCCAGCAGCGCGAGACTAGCGGCGACAGATACGCAGTATTTT
.	.	TRBV7-2	TRBJ1-1	CASSLGRGAEAFF	TGTGCCAGCAGCTTAGGCAGGGGCGCTGAAGCTTTCTTT
.	.	TRBV6-5	TRBJ1-5	CASSYWGRGNQPQHF	TGTGCCAGCAGTTATTGGGGAAGAGGCAATCAGCCCCAGCATTTT
.	.	TRBV5-1	TRBJ2-7	CASSLAERGEQYF	TGCGCCAGCAGCTTGGCCGAAAGGGGCGAGCAGTACTTC
.	few	TRBV7-2	TRBJ2-7	CASSVQATGPYEQYF	TGTGCCAGCAGCGTACAAGCGACCGGGCCGTACGAGCAGTACTTC
TRBD2	many	TRBV5-4	TRBJ2-4	CASSGGLANIQYF	TGTGCCAGCAGCGGCGGACTAGCAAACATTCAGTACTTC
.	medium-sized	TRBV5-6	TRBJ1-2	CASSAVYGYTF	TGTGCCAGCAGTGCGGTCTATGGCTACACCTTC
.	.	TRBV6-5	TRBJ1-1	CATSLVSLNTEAFF	TGTGCCACCTCCTTAGTGAGTTTGAACACTGAAGCTTTCTTT
.	few	TRBV18	TRBJ2-5	CASSPVPPQETQYF	TGTGCCAGCTCACCAGTCCCACCTCAAGAGACCCAGTACTTC
.	.	TRBV12-3/TRBV12-4	TRBJ1-3	CASSSLSGNTIYF	TGTGCCAGCAGTTCCTTGTCAGGAAACACCATATATTTT
.	few	TRBV12-3/TRBV12-4	TRBJ2-5	CASSRTDPPVTQYF	TGTGCCAGCAGCCGGACAGACCCTCCCGTGACCCAGTACTTC
TRBD1	few	TRBV28	TRBJ1-2	CATPLGEQGASGYTF	TGTGCCACCCCCCTTGGGGAACAGGGGGCGTCTGGCTACACCTTC
TRBD1	.	TRBV7-9	TRBJ2-6	CASSPRDRDNAGANVLTF	TGTGCCAGCAGCCCCCGGGACAGGGACAATGCTGGGGCCAACGTCCTGACTTTC
.	many	TRBV12-3/TRBV12-4	TRBJ1-5	CASSYPGRQNNQPQHF	TGTGCCAGCAGTTACCCGGGACGCCAGAACAATCAGCCCCAGCATTTT
.	many	TRBV7-2	TRBJ2-1	CASSSPTVRLNEQFF	TGTGCCAGCAGCTCCCCCACGGTCCGCCTCAATGAGCAGTTCTTC
.	many	TRBV6-1	TRBJ1-6	CASRTDSNSPLHF	TGTGCCAGCAGAACCGACAGCAATTCACCCCTCCACTTT
TRBD1	.	TRBV18	TRBJ1-1	CASSPNRGLNEAFF	TGTGCCAGCTCACCAAACAGGGGGCTTAATGAAGCTTTCTTT
.	.	TRBV11-2	TRBJ2-5	CASSPGTSQETQYF	TGTGCCAGCAGCCCGGGGACATCCCAAGAGACCCAGTACTTC
.	.	TRBV5-1	TRBJ1-4	CASKGLRSDEKLFF	TGCGCCAGCAAGGGGCTTCGTTCAGATGAAAAACTGTTTTTT
TRBD2	.	TRBV10-3	TRBJ2-1	CAISAQVPTSGGASEQFF	TGTGCCATCAGTGCCCAGGTCCCTACTAGCGGGGGGGCAAGTGAGCAGTTCTTC
.	.	TRBV4-1	TRBJ1-4	CASSQGPGRTNEKLFF	TGCGCCAGCAGCCAAGGCCCGGGGAGAACTAATGAAAAACTGTTTTTT
.	many	TRBV6-1	TRBJ1-6	CASRPKARLEDFSYNSPLHF	TGTGCCAGCCGACCTAAGGCCAGGCTAGAAGATTTCTCCTATAATTCACCCCTCCACTTT
TRBD1	few	TRBV7-4	TRBJ2-7	CASSPDRGASYEQYF	TGTGCCAGCAGCCCAGACAGGGGGGCTTCCTACGAGCAGTACTTC
.	.	TRBV28	TRBJ1-4	CASSTGRGNEKLFF	TGTGCCAGCTCGACCGGGAGAGGCAATGAAAAACTGTTTTTT
.	many	TRBV5-1	TRBJ1-1	CASSWGDTEAFF	TGCGCCAGCAGCTGGGGAGACACTGAAGCTTTCTTT
.	.	TRBV13	TRBJ1-2	CASSPQGGGYGYTF	TGTGCCAGCAGCCCGCAGGGAGGAGGCTATGGCTACACCTTC
.	few	TRBV12-5	TRBJ2-1	CASGVTRGPHNEQFF	TGTGCTAGTGGTGTGACTAGAGGGCCCCACAATGAGCAGTTCTTC
.	many	TRBV28	TRBJ2-2	CASSLDVNFNTGELFF	TGTGCCAGCAGTTTGGACGTGAACTTTAACACCGGGGAGCTGTTTTTT
.	.	TRBV12-3/TRBV12-4	TRBJ1-5	CASSLSTANQPQHF	TGTGCCAGCAGTTTATCGACTGCCAATCAGCCCCAGCATTTT
.	few	TRBV2	TRBJ1-4	CASSEVGSTNEKLFF	TGTGCCAGCAGTGAAGTGGGGTCAACTAATGAAAAACTGTTTTTT
TRBD1	many	TRBV10-3	TRBJ2-7	CAIRPGQGYEQYF	TGTGCCATCAGGCCGGGACAGGGGTACGAGCAGTACTTC
.	few	TRBV13	TRBJ1-3	CASSRDYGNTIYF	TGTGCCAGCAGCCGGGATTATGGAAACACCATATATTTT